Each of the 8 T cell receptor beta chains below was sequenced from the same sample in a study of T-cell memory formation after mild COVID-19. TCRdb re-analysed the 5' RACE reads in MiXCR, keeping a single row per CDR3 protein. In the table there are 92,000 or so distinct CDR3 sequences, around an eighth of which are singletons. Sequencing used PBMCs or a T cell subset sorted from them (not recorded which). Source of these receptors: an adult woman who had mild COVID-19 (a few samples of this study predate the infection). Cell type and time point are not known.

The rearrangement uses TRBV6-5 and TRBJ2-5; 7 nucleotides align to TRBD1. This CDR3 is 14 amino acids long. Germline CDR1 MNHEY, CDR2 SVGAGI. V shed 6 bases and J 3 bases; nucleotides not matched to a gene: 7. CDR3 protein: CASRGDRVEETQYF. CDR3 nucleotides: TGTGCCAGCAGGGGTGACAGGGTAGAAGAGACCCAGTACTTC.

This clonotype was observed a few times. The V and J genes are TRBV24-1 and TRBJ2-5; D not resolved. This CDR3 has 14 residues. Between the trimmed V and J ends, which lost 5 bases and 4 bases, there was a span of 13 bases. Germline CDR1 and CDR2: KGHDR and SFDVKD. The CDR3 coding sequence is TGTGCCACCAGTGCTGACGGTTGGGGAGAGACCCAGTACTTC. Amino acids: CATSADGWGETQYF.

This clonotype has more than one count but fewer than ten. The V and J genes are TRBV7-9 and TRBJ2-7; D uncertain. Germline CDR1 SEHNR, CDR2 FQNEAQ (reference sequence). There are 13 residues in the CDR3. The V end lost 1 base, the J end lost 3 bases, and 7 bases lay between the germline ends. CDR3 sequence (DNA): TGTGCCAGCAGCTTAGGACTGAACTACGAGCAGTACTTC. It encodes CASSLGLNYEQYF.

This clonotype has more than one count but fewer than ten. Written as DNA, the CDR3 is TGTGCCAGCAGCCCCACGACAGCGGGAGGCCGGGGGCAGTACTTC. Protein product: CASSPTTAGGRGQYF. The V and J genes are TRBV6-5 and TRBJ2-7; 9 bases agree with TRBD2. Germline V gives CDR1 MNHEY, CDR2 SVGAGI. The ends lost 6 bases at V and 9 bases at J; junction bases unmatched: 15. The length of the CDR3 is 15 residues.

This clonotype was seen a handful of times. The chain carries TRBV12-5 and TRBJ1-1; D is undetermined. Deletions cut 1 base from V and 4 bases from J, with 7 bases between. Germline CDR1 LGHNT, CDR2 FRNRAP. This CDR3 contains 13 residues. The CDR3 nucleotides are TGTGCTAGTGGTTTGGAGGACGCCACTGAAGCTTTCTTT. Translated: CASGLEDATEAFF.

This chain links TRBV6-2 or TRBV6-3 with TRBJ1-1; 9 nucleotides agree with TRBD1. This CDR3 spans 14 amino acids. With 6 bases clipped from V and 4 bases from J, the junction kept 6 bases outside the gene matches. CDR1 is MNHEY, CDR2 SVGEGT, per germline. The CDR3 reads CASRQGAMGTEAFF. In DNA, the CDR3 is TGTGCCAGCAGACAGGGGGCCATGGGCACTGAAGCTTTCTTT.

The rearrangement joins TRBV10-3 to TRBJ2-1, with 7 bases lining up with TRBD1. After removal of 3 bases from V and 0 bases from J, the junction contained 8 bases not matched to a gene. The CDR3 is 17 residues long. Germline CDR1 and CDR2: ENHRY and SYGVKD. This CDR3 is CAISDLADRSSYNEQFF. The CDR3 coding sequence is TGTGCCATCAGTGACCTTGCGGACAGGAGCTCCTACAATGAGCAGTTCTTC.

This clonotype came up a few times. The CDR3 region has the DNA TGCAGTGTGGGAACAGGGGAAGCCTCTCACGAGCAGTACTTC. Translated, it gives CSVGTGEASHEQYF. The gene calls are TRBV20-1 and TRBJ2-7; 7 positions match TRBD1. With V trimmed by 7 bases and J by 5 bases, 14 bases remained unmatched. Germline CDR1 DFQATT, CDR2 SNEGSKA (reference sequence). This CDR3 is built from 14 residues.